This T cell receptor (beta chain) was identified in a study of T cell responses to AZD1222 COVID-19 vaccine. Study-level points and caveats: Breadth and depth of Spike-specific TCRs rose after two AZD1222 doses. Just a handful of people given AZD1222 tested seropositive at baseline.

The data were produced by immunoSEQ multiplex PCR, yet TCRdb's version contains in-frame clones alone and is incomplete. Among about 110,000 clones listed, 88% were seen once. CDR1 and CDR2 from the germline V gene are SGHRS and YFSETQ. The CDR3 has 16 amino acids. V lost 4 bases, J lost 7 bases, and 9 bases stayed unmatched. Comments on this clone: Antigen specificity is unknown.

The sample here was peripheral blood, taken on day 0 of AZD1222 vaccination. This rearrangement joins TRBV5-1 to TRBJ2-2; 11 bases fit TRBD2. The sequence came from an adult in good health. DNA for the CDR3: TGCGCCAGCAGCCCGGTAGCGGGAGGGCCAAGCGGGGAGCTGTTTTTT. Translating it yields CASSPVAGGPSGELFF.